This T cell receptor (beta chain) was obtained from a study of T cells expressing NK-cell markers. The study, taken as a whole, reports: Questions lingered over whether expanded NKG2C+ T cell clones were HCMV-specific.

The authors generated TCR beta cDNA through 5'RACE template switching with UMIs. Reanalyzing the 5' RACE reads, TCRdb keeps one entry per CDR3 protein, without DNA. The clone table shows 300,000 to 500,000 distinct CDR3 sequences, with the ten largest holding around 10%. Details on this clonotype: Its target is not known.

Per germline, CDR1 SGDLS and CDR2 YYNGEE. This CDR3 contains 15 residues. The TCR was taken from a woman aged 45-60 years in good health. Sequencing was carried out using blood T cells: a sorted CD56 or NKG2C T cell subset, CD4+ or CD8+ T cells, or bulk PBMC T cells (not recorded which). This chain links TRBV9 with TRBJ1-4. CDR3 in amino acids: CASSVRSGRNEKLFF. Full variable domain (remainder filled in from reference TRBV9 and TRBJ1-4): DSGVTQTPKHLITATGQRVTLRCSPRSGDLSVYWYQQSLDQGLQFLIQYYNGEERAKGNILERFSAQQFPDLHSELNLSSLELGDSALYFCASSVRSGRNEKLFFGSGTQLSVL.